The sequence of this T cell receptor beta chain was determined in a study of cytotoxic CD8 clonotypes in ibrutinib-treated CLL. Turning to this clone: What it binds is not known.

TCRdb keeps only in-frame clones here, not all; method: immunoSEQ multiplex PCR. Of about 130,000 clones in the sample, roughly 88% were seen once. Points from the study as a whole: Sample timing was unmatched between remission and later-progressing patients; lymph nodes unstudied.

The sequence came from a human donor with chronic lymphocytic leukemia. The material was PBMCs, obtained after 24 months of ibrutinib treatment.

The CDR3 region is CASSIRGLGVEQYF. The CDR3 DNA follows: TGTGCCAGCAGCATTCGCGGTCTGGGCGTTGAGCAGTACTTC. The J gene is TRBJ2-7, the V gene TRBV5-8, with D hard to call. V was trimmed by 4 bases and J by 7 bases, leaving 18 bases between them. This CDR3 region has 14 residues. Germline lookup yields CDR1 SGHTS and CDR2 YDEGEE.